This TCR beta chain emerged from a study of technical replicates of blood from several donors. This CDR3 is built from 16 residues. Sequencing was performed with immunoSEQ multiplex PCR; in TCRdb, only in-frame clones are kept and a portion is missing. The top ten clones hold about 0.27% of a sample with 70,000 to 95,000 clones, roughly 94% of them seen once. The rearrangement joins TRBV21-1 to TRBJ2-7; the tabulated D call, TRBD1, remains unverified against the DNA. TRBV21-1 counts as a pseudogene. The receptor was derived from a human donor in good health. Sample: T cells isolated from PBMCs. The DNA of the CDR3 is TGTGCCAGCAGCATTCGACCGGGACAGGGAATGGGCGAGCAGTACTTC. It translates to CASSIRPGQGMGEQYF.